This T cell receptor (beta chain) was retrieved from a study of human T cells and chemical hapten exposure listed by TCRdb under 2021. A note on the overall study: For sensitization, 2% DPC in acetone was applied to a 2 cm by 2 cm area of upper inner arm skin. Patients additionally received weekly therapeutic DPC doses to the scalp throughout the roughly 26-week study period. Patch testing on the upper back used Finn chambers containing 0.01% DPC, with scoring done after 6 days according to International Contact Dermatitis Research Group standards. Most of the patients in the cohort were female, and the cohort covered alopecia areata with under or over 50% scalp involvement, alopecia totalis and alopecia universalis. The libraries were sequenced as a pool, and the TCR yield per sample differed mostly because of small variations in library volumes within the pool. In alopecia patients, the study followed how the peripheral blood TCR repertoire changed in vivo over primary and secondary sensitization to diphenylcyclopropenone (DPC), a hapten. Blood samples were taken from patients before sensitization (week 0) and at 2, 6 and about 24 weeks after DPC sensitization. For TCR sequencing, blood came from about 29 alopecia patients at anywhere from one to four time points (pre-sensitization, 2, 6 and 24 weeks). General study outcomes and caveats: DPC sensitization did not change how many TCRs were above 1 in 1000 frequency, and no evidence was found of alterations in global repertoire structure. Because every patient had alopecia, a presumed autoimmune disease, the patients' immune response might differ from that of healthy individuals. Patch test score correlated positively with the number of PT1 expanded TCRs, reaching significance at thresholds 8, 16 and 32 but not at 4. Repeated subsampling changed both the strength of the expansion versus patch-test correlation and the threshold at which the correlation became significant. Compared with pre-sensitization or healthy control sets, expanded TCRs formed significantly more large CDR3 similarity clusters, which is consistent with antigen-driven responses.

Library creation used RACE. Reads for this sample came from a NextSeq 500. During library preparation, unique molecular identifiers were attached to individual cDNA molecules so that TCRs could be counted quantitatively and reproducibly. Both TCR alpha and TCR beta chains were sequenced from each blood RNA sample. The published analysis was carried out like this. Samples had a median of around 92,000 TCRs, with a range from about 20,000 to 690,600. The Decombinator software suite was used to annotate the V, J and CDR3 of the TCR reads. To make PS versus PT1 abundance plots, every sample was subsampled to the same number of TCRs (28,000). TCRs were defined as expanded if absent before sensitization and observed at least eight times at the 2-week time point. Using fastp at Q25 and MiXCR, TCRdb reprocessed the public reads and kept productive beta chains. Duplicate CDR3 protein sequences are folded into a single record with the most common DNA and genes. The V and J calls come from TCRdb's annotation, not from the publication. In all, the sample holds 350,000 to 400,000 distinct CDR3 sequences, and about 5.1% of those were seen once. The ten largest make up 2.6% of the sample.

Taken with the paper, the label for time point translates to: pre-sensitization, week 0. In light of the paper, this sample's treatment or condition label describes: therapeutic diphenylcyclopropenone sensitization with weekly scalp DPC. At each patch-test visit, blood was drawn before the patch test was applied. Patients were eligible if aged 18 to 70, diagnosed with alopecia and judged suitable for DPC therapy, and pregnant patients were excluded. Total RNA was extracted from unfractionated whole blood collected in Tempus Blood RNA tubes. Ten or more counts support this clonotype. This receptor's antigen is unknown. Base qualities were left out, and no much larger clone turns up one base away. Deletion took 0 bases off V and 9 bases off J, with a span of 11 bases between the germline ends. The germline V gene yields MNHEY for CDR1 and SVGAGI for CDR2. The CDR3 runs 13 residues from the cysteine to the phenylalanine. Only the CDR3 DNA stays, 39 bases, in frame from base 1.

Here the sequenced sample was whole blood, taken in connection with sensitization to the hapten diphenylcyclopropenone (DPC). This receptor was identified in a woman aged 45-59 years with alopecia areata. Some clones in this sample may be carry-over from other donors' samples. The rearranged chain carries TRBV6-5 and TRBJ1-1, with the identity of the D gene unclear. The CDR3 amino acid sequence is: CASSYSNSPKAFF. The nucleotides are TGTGCCAGCAGTTACTCGAACAGCCCTAAAGCTTTCTTT.